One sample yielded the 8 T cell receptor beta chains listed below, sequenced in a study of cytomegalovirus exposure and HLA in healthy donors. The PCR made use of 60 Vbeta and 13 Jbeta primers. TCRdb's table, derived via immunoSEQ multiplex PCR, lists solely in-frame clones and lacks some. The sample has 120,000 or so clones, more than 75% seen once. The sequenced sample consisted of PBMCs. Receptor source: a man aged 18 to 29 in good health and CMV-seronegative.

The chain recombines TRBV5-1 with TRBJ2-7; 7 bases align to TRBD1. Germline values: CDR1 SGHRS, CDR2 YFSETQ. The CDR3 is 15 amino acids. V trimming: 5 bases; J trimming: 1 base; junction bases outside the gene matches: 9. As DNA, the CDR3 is TGCGCCAGCAGACCCAAAGGGGGCTCTTCCTACGAGCAGTACTTC. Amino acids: CASRPKGGSSYEQYF.

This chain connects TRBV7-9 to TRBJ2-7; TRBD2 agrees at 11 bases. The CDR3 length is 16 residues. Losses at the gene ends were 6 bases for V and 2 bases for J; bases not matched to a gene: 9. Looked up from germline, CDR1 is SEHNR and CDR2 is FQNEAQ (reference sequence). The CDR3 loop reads CASRSSTSGTPYEQYF. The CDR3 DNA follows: TGTGCCAGCAGATCATCGACTAGCGGGACTCCCTACGAGCAGTACTTC.

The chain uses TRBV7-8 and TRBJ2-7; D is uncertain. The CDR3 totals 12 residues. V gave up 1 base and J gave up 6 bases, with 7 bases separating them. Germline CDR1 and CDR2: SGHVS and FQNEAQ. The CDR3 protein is CASSLGVFEQYF. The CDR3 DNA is TGTGCCAGCAGCTTAGGTGTCTTCGAGCAGTACTTC.

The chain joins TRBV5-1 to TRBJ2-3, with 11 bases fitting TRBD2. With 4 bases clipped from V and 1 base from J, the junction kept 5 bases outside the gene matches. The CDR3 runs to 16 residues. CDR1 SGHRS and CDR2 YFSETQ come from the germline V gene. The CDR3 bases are TGCGCCAGCAGCCCCCCACTAGCGGGGGGCACAGATACGCAGTATTTT. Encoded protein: CASSPPLAGGTDTQYF.

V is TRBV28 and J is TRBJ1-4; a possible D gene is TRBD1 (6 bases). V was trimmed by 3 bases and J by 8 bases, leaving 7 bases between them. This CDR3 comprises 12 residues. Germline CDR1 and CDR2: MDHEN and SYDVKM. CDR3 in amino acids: CASSFGQEKLFF. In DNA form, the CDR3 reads TGTGCCAGCAGTTTCGGACAGGAAAAACTGTTTTTT. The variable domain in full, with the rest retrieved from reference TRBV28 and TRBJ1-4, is DVKVTQSSRYLVKRTGEKVFLECVQDMDHENMFWYRQDPGLGLRLIYFSYDVKMKEKGDIPEGYSVSREKKERFSLILESASTNQTSMYLCASSFGQEKLFFGSGTQLSVL.

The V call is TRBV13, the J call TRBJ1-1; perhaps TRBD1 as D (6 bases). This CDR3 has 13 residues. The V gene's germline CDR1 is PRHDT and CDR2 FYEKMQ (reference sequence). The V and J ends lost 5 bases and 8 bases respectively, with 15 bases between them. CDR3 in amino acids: CASSPVTQGEAFF. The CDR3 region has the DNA TGTGCCAGCAGCCCCGTAACACAGGGCGAAGCTTTCTTT.

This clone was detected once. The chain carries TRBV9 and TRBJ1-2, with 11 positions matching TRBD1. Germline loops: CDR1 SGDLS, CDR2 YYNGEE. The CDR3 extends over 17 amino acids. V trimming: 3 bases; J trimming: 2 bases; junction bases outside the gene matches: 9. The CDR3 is CASSAEGQGAMNYGYTF. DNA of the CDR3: TGTGCCAGCAGCGCAGAAGGACAGGGGGCTATGAACTATGGCTACACCTTC. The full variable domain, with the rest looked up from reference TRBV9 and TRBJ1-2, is DSGVTQTPKHLITATGQRVTLRCSPRSGDLSVYWYQQSLDQGLQFLIQYYNGEERAKGNILERFSAQQFPDLHSELNLSSLELGDSALYFCASSAEGQGAMNYGYTFGSGTRLTVV.

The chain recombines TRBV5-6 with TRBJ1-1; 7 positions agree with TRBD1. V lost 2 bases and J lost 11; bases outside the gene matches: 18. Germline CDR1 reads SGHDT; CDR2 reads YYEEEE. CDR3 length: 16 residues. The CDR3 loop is CASSFFPGQDIEGAFF. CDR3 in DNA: TGTGCCAGCAGCTTCTTTCCCGGACAGGACATAGAGGGGGCTTTCTTT.